The 2 T cell receptor beta chains below were found in one sample sequenced in a study of T-cell memory formation after mild COVID-19. TCRdb reprocessed the 5' RACE reads via MiXCR and lists one record per CDR3 protein. This table has around 450,000 distinct CDR3 sequences, approximately 24% appearing once. Sequencing used PBMCs or a T cell subset sorted from them (not recorded which). The receptors shown here come from an adult woman who had mild COVID-19 (a few samples of this study predate the infection). Cell type and time point are not known.

The chain joins TRBV7-9 to TRBJ2-1; D is unclear. The CDR3 is 13 amino acids. Trimming took 5 bases from V and 6 from J, leaving 11 bases between them. CDR1 SEHNR and CDR2 FQNEAQ come from the germline V gene (reference sequence). As DNA, the CDR3 is TGTGCCAGCAGCCATGGGCCCATCAATGAGCAGTTCTTC. It is translated as CASSHGPINEQFF.

In this sample, this clonotype turned up many times. The chain uses TRBV6-5 and TRBJ2-3; 9 bases are a match to TRBD2. The V segment lost 5 bases and the J segment 0 bases; nucleotides outside the gene matches: 3. The V gene's germline CDR1 is MNHEY and CDR2 SVGAGI. The CDR3 length is 15 residues. The CDR3 nucleotides read TGTGCCAGCAGTCAAGCGGGGGGTAGCACAGATACGCAGTATTTT. It is translated as CASSQAGGSTDTQYF.